Listed here are 23 T cell receptor beta chains from one sample, sequenced in a study of identical twins (dated by TCRdb to about 2016). Receptors were amplified or captured by 5' RACE. The instrument given in TCRdb is Illumina HiSeq 2000. TCRdb itself trimmed the public reads at Q25 with fastp, ran MiXCR and retained productive beta chains. Each entry merges the rows of one CDR3 protein and shows their most common DNA and genes. For this sample the table gives 700,000 or so distinct CDR3 sequences, of which about 9.4% were detected only once. The top ten clones comprise approximately 0.94% of the sample. These data are also associated with another study on yellow fever vaccine responses in identical twins.

The specimen was PBMCs. The receptors derive from a woman younger than 30 in good health.

This clonotype has more than one count but fewer than ten. V gene TRBV6-1 combines with J gene TRBJ2-7, with a possible D match to TRBD1 (6 bases). V lost 0 bases, J lost 3 bases, and 9 bases lay in between. CDR1 is MNHNS and CDR2 is SASEGT in the germline V gene. The CDR3 is 14 amino acids. Here the CDR3 reads CASSEAFRGYEQYF. The CDR3 DNA follows: TGTGCCAGCAGTGAAGCGTTCAGGGGCTACGAGCAGTACTTC.

The rearrangement joins TRBV30 to TRBJ2-6; D is unclear. CDR1 is GTSNPN, CDR2 SVGIG, per germline (reference sequence). V was trimmed by 2 bases and J by 0 bases, leaving 8 bases between them. This CDR3 is built from 15 residues. CDR3 amino acids: CAWSFGFSGANVLTF. CDR3 in DNA: TGTGCCTGGAGTTTCGGTTTCTCTGGGGCCAACGTCCTGACTTTC. The full variable domain, completed using reference TRBV30 and TRBJ2-6, is SQTIHQWPATLVQPVGSPLSLECTVEGTSNPNLYWYRQAAGRGLQLLFYSVGIGQISSEVPQNLSASRPQDRQFILSSKKLLLSDSGFYLCAWSFGFSGANVLTFGAGSRLTVL.

The V and J genes are TRBV7-2 and TRBJ1-5, with D maybe TRBD1 (6 bases). Germline CDR1 SGHTA, CDR2 FQGNSA. This CDR3 region has 16 residues. Trimming took 2 bases from V and 0 from J, leaving 11 bases between them. The CDR3 DNA reads TGTGCCAGCAGCTTATCAGGGGAGGGTAGCAATCAGCCCCAGCATTTT. As protein: CASSLSGEGSNQPQHF.

V gene TRBV7-9 combines with J gene TRBJ2-7; D might be TRBD1 (6 bases). The CDR3 contains 15 residues. CDR1 is SEHNR, CDR2 FQNEAQ, per germline (reference sequence). Trimming left V 6 bases short and J 3 bases short, with 18 bases between. Here the CDR3 reads CASSTEGGVLYEQYF. The CDR3 coding sequence is TGTGCCAGCAGTACCGAAGGGGGAGTCCTCTACGAGCAGTACTTC.

The chain joins TRBV15 to TRBJ2-5; TRBD1 aligns across 11 bases. V dropped 1 base and J dropped 3; count of bases not matched to a gene: 4. The CDR3 runs 16 residues. Germline V CDR1 and CDR2: LNHNV, YYDKDF (reference sequence). CDR3 nucleotides: TGTGCCACCAGCAGAGGCCGGGGACAGGGGGAAGAGACCCAGTACTTC. It is translated as CATSRGRGQGEETQYF.

This clonotype was detected ten times or more. The rearrangement joins TRBV7-9 to TRBJ2-1; no clear D. V lost 8 bases and J lost 6, with 17 bases in between. CDR1 is SEHNR and CDR2 is FQNEAQ in the germline V gene (reference sequence). The CDR3 runs to 14 residues. The chain's CDR3 is CASGDRPRLNEQFF. CDR3 DNA sequence: TGTGCCAGCGGGGATCGTCCTAGGCTCAATGAGCAGTTCTTC. Together with reference TRBV7-9 and TRBJ2-1, the CDR3 gives the full variable domain: DTGVSQNPRHKITKRGQNVTFRCDPISEHNRLYWYRQTLGQGPEFLTYFQNEAQLEKSRLLSDRFSAERPKGSFSTLEIQRTEQGDSAMYLCASGDRPRLNEQFFGPGTRLTVL.

This clonotype turned up a few times. The chain joins TRBV11-2 to TRBJ2-7; the D gene could be TRBD1 or TRBD2 (5 bases each). This CDR3 has 16 amino acids. From germline, CDR1 is SGHAT and CDR2 FQNNGV. V lost 4 bases, J lost 2 bases, and 18 bases lay in between. CDR3 nucleotide sequence: TGTGCCAGCAGCTCCCAGACCACCTCGGGACCCTACGAGCAGTACTTC. Translation: CASSSQTTSGPYEQYF.

The rearrangement links TRBV7-9 to TRBJ2-3; D is undetermined. The CDR3 extends over 14 amino acids. Looked up from germline, CDR1 is SEHNR and CDR2 is FQNEAQ (reference sequence). Trimming cost V 5 bases and J 1 base, with 10 bases left between them. The CDR3 here is CASSGRSGTDTQYF. The CDR3 DNA sequence: TGTGCCAGCAGCGGCCGGAGTGGCACAGATACGCAGTATTTT.

The chain carries TRBV7-3 and TRBJ2-1; 7 bases align to TRBD2. From germline, CDR1 is SGHTA and CDR2 FQGTGA. The ends lost 5 bases at V and 4 bases at J; junction bases unmatched: 8. The CDR3 totals 15 residues. The CDR3 loop reads CASSRIGGGYNEQFF. CDR3 DNA sequence: TGTGCCAGCAGCCGCATCGGCGGGGGTTACAATGAGCAGTTCTTC.

This clonotype showed up many times. This rearrangement joins TRBV7-9 to TRBJ2-7, with 8 bases fitting TRBD1. The CDR3 totals 16 residues. The V and J ends lost 3 bases and 3 bases, in that order; junction bases with no gene match: 10. Germline loops: CDR1 SEHNR, CDR2 FQNEAQ (reference sequence). For the CDR3, the DNA is TGTGCCAGCAGCTTCGGCAACAGGGGGGATCACTACGAGCAGTACTTC. It specifies CASSFGNRGDHYEQYF.

The V and J genes are TRBV28 and TRBJ1-2; 7 bases map to TRBD1. The CDR3 covers 18 residues. The J segment lost 4 bases and the V segment lost 3 bases, leaving 17 bases of the junction unmatched. Per germline, CDR1 MDHEN and CDR2 SYDVKM. The CDR3 nucleotides read TGTGCCAGCAGTTTGTGGAGTCCAGGGGGTCAGACTGGCTATGGCTACACCTTC. This codes for CASSLWSPGGQTGYGYTF.

This sequence joins TRBV18 and TRBJ2-4; TRBD2 is a possible D gene (5 bases). The CDR3 runs to 16 residues. The germline V gene has CDR1 KGHSH and CDR2 LQKENI. V lost 0 bases to trimming and J lost 4 bases, with 13 bases between them. The CDR3 DNA follows: TGTGCCAGCTCACCACCGCCGGGGAGTCGGAAAAACATTCAGTACTTC. Protein sequence: CASSPPPGSRKNIQYF.

V gene TRBV25-1 combines with J gene TRBJ1-6; D unclear. The germline CDR1 and CDR2 sequences are MGHDK and SYGVNS. The CDR3 length is 14 residues. V was trimmed by 5 bases and J by 7 bases, leaving 12 bases between them. The CDR3 bases are TGTGCCAGCAGTACGGAAACTCAGAATTCACCCCTCCACTTT. This translates into CASSTETQNSPLHF.

The chain recombines TRBV27 with TRBJ2-2; tentative D call: TRBD2 (7 bases). This CDR3 is 17 amino acids long. In germline, CDR1 is MNHEY, CDR2 SMNVEV (reference sequence). V dropped 7 bases and J dropped 2 bases, with 20 bases sitting between them. CDR3 protein: CASMPRGGGHNTGELFF. The CDR3 DNA is TGTGCCAGCATGCCCAGAGGGGGGGGCCACAACACCGGGGAGCTGTTTTTT.

V usage is TRBV7-9 and J usage is TRBJ2-5; D call uncertain. The CDR3 extends over 13 amino acids. Looked up from germline, CDR1 is SEHNR and CDR2 is FQNEAQ (reference sequence). Trimming removed 1 base from V and 9 bases from J, with 12 bases in between. The CDR3 reads CASSLGGAVPQYF. The DNA of the CDR3 is TGTGCCAGCAGCTTAGGGGGTGCGGTGCCCCAGTACTTC.

This clonotype appeared a few times. The V and J genes are TRBV6-5 and TRBJ2-1; no definite D call. Germline loops: CDR1 MNHEY, CDR2 SVGAGI. The CDR3 is 16 residues long. The V gene lost 2 bases and the J gene lost 3 bases, with 14 bases spanning the gap. The CDR3 DNA reads TGTGCCAGCAGTTACCCCCGGCTCGGCCACTACAATGAGCAGTTCTTC. Protein: CASSYPRLGHYNEQFF.

This clonotype was recorded a few times. V and J are TRBV6-2 or TRBV6-3 and TRBJ2-7, with TRBD2 identical over 8 bases. CDR1 and CDR2 from the germline V gene are MNHEY and SVGEGT. This CDR3 spans 15 amino acids. Losses at the gene ends were 0 bases for V and 6 bases for J; bases not matched to a gene: 7. The CDR3 protein is CASSYSSGGTFEQYF. The DNA of the CDR3 is TGTGCCAGCAGTTACTCCAGCGGGGGAACCTTCGAGCAGTACTTC.

The J gene is TRBJ1-6, the V gene TRBV27; tentative D call: TRBD1 (5 bases). In germline, CDR1 is MNHEY, CDR2 SMNVEV (reference sequence). This CDR3 has 20 residues. The V and J ends lost 2 bases and 0 bases respectively, with 20 bases between them. The CDR3 spells CASSLRDPSFGSSYNSPLHF. The CDR3 bases are TGTGCCAGCAGTTTAAGGGACCCATCTTTCGGGAGCTCCTATAATTCACCCCTCCACTTT.

The rearrangement links TRBV4-2 to TRBJ2-1; no reliable D call. The CDR3 is 14 amino acids. Germline V lookup: CDR1 LGHNA, CDR2 YNFKEQ. V lost 3 bases and J lost 5, with 11 bases in between. The CDR3 DNA is TGTGCCAGCAGCCACCTCTACGGAGACAATGAGCAGTTCTTC. Encoded protein: CASSHLYGDNEQFF.

This clonotype appeared many times. The V call is TRBV28, the J call TRBJ1-1; possible D gene TRBD1, 5 bases. The CDR3 loop spans 15 amino acids. CDR1 is MDHEN, CDR2 SYDVKM, per germline. V was pared by 1 base and J by 0 bases, with 9 bases between. Here the CDR3 reads CASSLSGRMNTEAFF. The CDR3 nucleotides are TGTGCCAGCAGTTTATCGGGACGGATGAACACTGAAGCTTTCTTT. The entire variable domain, with the rest obtained from reference TRBV28 and TRBJ1-1, is as follows: DVKVTQSSRYLVKRTGEKVFLECVQDMDHENMFWYRQDPGLGLRLIYFSYDVKMKEKGDIPEGYSVSREKKERFSLILESASTNQTSMYLCASSLSGRMNTEAFFGQGTRLTVV.

This clonotype was counted ten times or more. J is TRBJ2-1 and V is TRBV3-1, with D unresolved. Germline CDR1 and CDR2: LGHDT and YNNKEL (reference sequence). Trimming took 0 bases from V and 6 from J, leaving 9 bases between them. The CDR3 covers 14 residues. CDR3 protein: CASSQEARLNEQFF. CDR3 DNA sequence: TGTGCCAGCAGCCAAGAAGCTAGGCTCAATGAGCAGTTCTTC.

There are a few counts of this clonotype. The CDR3 DNA sequence: TGTGCCAGCAGTTACATGGGGGGGACTGGGGCCAACGTCCTGACTTTC. It codes for CASSYMGGTGANVLTF. The chain combines TRBV6-5 with TRBJ2-6; the match to TRBD2 covers 7 bases. The CDR3 sequence is 16 residues long. V lost 2 bases and J lost 2; bases outside the gene matches: 3. Germline CDR1 and CDR2: MNHEY and SVGAGI.

The chain links TRBV4-3 to TRBJ2-3; unclear D gene. The germline CDR1 and CDR2 sequences are LGHNA and YSLEER. Trimming cost V 4 bases and J 6 bases, with 17 bases left between them. The CDR3 is 15 residues long. The CDR3 nucleotides are TGCGCCAGCAGCCCCCCTGGAGCCCTGCGGGATACGCAGTATTTT. Translated: CASSPPGALRDTQYF.